A selection of T cell receptor beta chains follows, all from one sample in a study of blood T cell repertoires in COVID-19. Sequencing was performed with immunoSEQ multiplex PCR; in TCRdb, only in-frame clones are kept and a portion is missing. The sample lists 200,000 to 250,000 clones, approximately 80% occurring once. The sample comprised PBMCs or T cells enriched from blood (not recorded which). All receptors derive from a man in his forties or fifties who had recovered from COVID-19. Each CDR3 is given with its conserved first and last residue. Not all rows give a size; the values are once, few, many and, for expanded clones, a class.

>14|-|TRBJ2-5|TRBV15
CATSSATGQWTQYF
>14|few|TRBJ1-6|TRBV2
CATRQGTYNSPLHF
>11|-|TRBJ1-1|TRBV12-3/TRBV12-4
CASWVGARAFF
>15|-|TRBJ2-5|TRBV5-1
CASSTGLATGETQYF
>13|once|TRBJ1-5|TRBV10-3
CATKLRANQPQHF
>13|few|TRBJ1-1|TRBV12-3/TRBV12-4
CASTLGGADEAFF
>15|-|TRBJ1-5|TRBV27
CASSLRGGGTQPQHF
>17|-|TRBJ2-3|TRBV10-2
CASSLASGGVSTDTQYF
>14|few|TRBJ1-2|TRBV11-2
CASSLETSGHGYTF
>13|-|TRBJ1-1|TRBV3-1/TRBV3-2
CASSHGQGTEAFF
>15|-|TRBJ1-2|TRBV11-2
CASSLGGVRGLGYTF
>13|-|TRBJ2-2|TRBV27
CASTPTNTGELFF
>15|-|TRBJ1-5|TRBV27
CASSFGKFANQPQHF
>19|-|TRBJ2-1|TRBV30
CAWRGSGALSLSSYNEQFF
>14|-|TRBJ2-7|TRBV6-5
CASHGAGGTYEQYF
>15|-|TRBJ1-6|TRBV15
CATRNYGQVNSPLHF
>16|-|TRBJ1-5|TRBV19
CASKGGGGGSNQPQHF
>14|-|TRBJ1-6|TRBV3-1/TRBV3-2
CASSQRSYNSPLHF
>15|-|TRBJ1-1|TRBV19
CASSMGTQGESGAFF
>15|-|TRBJ1-5|TRBV19
CASKSRHYSNQPQHF
>17|-|TRBJ2-5|TRBV19
CASSPEAGGPGRETQYF
>17|-|TRBJ2-7|TRBV19
CATRQAAISGRGYEQYF
>15|-|TRBJ1-5|TRBV28
CASSEPGQWNQPQHF
>13|-|TRBJ2-1|TRBV7-9
CATTSGTYNEQFF
>13|-|TRBJ1-5|TRBV3-1/TRBV3-2
CASSQGRDQPQHF
>13|-|TRBJ1-1|TRBV9
CASSLSGNTEAFF
>15|-|TRBJ1-1|TRBV5-6
CASSWWGQLNTEAFF
>16|-|TRBJ1-5|TRBV2
CASSDGSRVGNQPQHF
>16|once|TRBJ1-2|TRBV7-2
CASSLRMGQGALGYTF
>13|-|TRBJ1-2|TRBV12-3/TRBV12-4
CASSYRVLYGYTF
>15|once|TRBJ1-5|TRBV19
CASSSGTGGNQPQHF
>14|-|TRBJ2-7|TRBV6-6
CASGEGQGADEQYF
>13|-|TRBJ2-7|TRBV6-1
CASSEVTGYEQYF
>14|-|TRBJ1-3|TRBV11-2
CASSRQGSGNTIYF
>15|few|TRBJ2-3|TRBV5-4
CASSRDFTGTDTQYF
>14|-|TRBJ1-2|TRBV6-5
CASKYDTTPYGYTF
>15|-|TRBJ1-5|TRBV27
CASSSLQGAGQPQHF
>14|-|TRBJ1-2|TRBV7-9
CASSSPLAPYGYTF
>16|-|TRBJ2-7|TRBV7-6
CASSLGLAGGQGEQYF
>16|once|TRBJ2-1|TRBV5-1
CASSSGGTGGYNEQFF